These 7 T cell receptor beta chains were all obtained from the same sample, sequenced in a study of blood T cell repertoires in COVID-19 (dated by TCRdb to about 2020). Receptor amplification or capture employed the immunoSEQ multiplex PCR assay. TCRdb carries this immuneACCESS record with in-frame sequences only. Its versions omit some clonotypes, under half of them owing to an unresolved V gene in the studies checked, with the rest unexplained. A total of 120,000 or so clones appear in this sample, nearly 90% of them only once. The ten biggest clones cover 1.2% of the sample. The specimen was peripheral blood. The source of these receptors is an elderly woman with acute or convalescent COVID-19.

The chain employs TRBV5-1 and TRBJ2-5; D is uncertain. V was pared by 0 bases and J by 3 bases, with 9 bases between. The CDR3 spans 14 residues. The V gene's germline CDR1 is SGHRS and CDR2 YFSETQ. CDR3: CASSLAYVKETQYF. CDR3 DNA: TGCGCCAGCAGCTTGGCCTATGTAAAAGAGACCCAGTACTTC.

This clone occurred a few times. V is TRBV6-2 or TRBV6-3 and J is TRBJ2-3; TRBD2 agrees at 9 bases. Trimming cost V 1 base and J 3 bases; bases outside gene matches: 8. The CDR3 runs 17 residues. CDR1 and CDR2 (germline): MNHEY, SVGEGT. This CDR3 reads CASSYWPSGTGTDTQYF. The DNA of the CDR3 is TGTGCCAGCAGTTACTGGCCTAGCGGGACGGGTACAGATACGCAGTATTTT.

The chain uses TRBV9 and TRBJ1-4; 8 nucleotides align to TRBD1. CDR3 length: 15 amino acids. Germline assignment: CDR1 SGDLS and CDR2 YYNGEE. The V segment lost 4 bases and the J segment 6 bases; nucleotides outside the gene matches: 8. The CDR3 region has the DNA TGTGCCAGCAGCTCGCAGGGGGCGAGAGATGAAAAACTGTTTTTT. It codes for CASSSQGARDEKLFF.

V and J are TRBV6-6 and TRBJ2-7, with 8 nucleotides matching TRBD1. Trimming removed 0 bases from V and 7 bases from J; junction bases left unmatched: 5. Germline CDR1 MNHNY, CDR2 SVGAGI (reference sequence). The CDR3 runs to 14 residues. CDR3 nucleotide sequence: TGTGCCAGCAGTTACTCCGACAGGGGCTTGGAGCAGTACTTC. It codes for CASSYSDRGLEQYF.

This clone has a single count. V usage is TRBV4-1 and J usage is TRBJ2-5; 10 bases fit TRBD2. Losses at the gene ends were 0 bases for V and 4 bases for J; bases not matched to a gene: 2. Germline V gives CDR1 MGHRA, CDR2 YSYEKL. The CDR3 totals 15 residues. As DNA, the CDR3 is TGCGCCAGCAGCCAAGAAGGACTAGCGGTAGAGACCCAGTACTTC. Its protein product is CASSQEGLAVETQYF.

This chain joins TRBV11-2 and TRBJ2-7, with 10 bases lining up with TRBD1. The V gene's germline CDR1 is SGHAT and CDR2 FQNNGV. The trim removed 1 base at V and 4 bases at J, leaving 1 base unmatched. This CDR3 has 14 residues. CDR3 nucleotides: TGTGCCAGCAGCTTAGGGACAGGGGGATACGAGCAGTACTTC. Translation: CASSLGTGGYEQYF.

V usage is TRBV7-8 and J usage is TRBJ1-1, with TRBD1 as a possible D gene (5 bases). Looked up from germline, CDR1 is SGHVS and CDR2 is FQNEAQ. The V and J ends lost 3 bases and 4 bases respectively, with 15 bases between them. This CDR3 spans 15 amino acids. In DNA form, the CDR3 reads TGTGCCAGCAGCTTTGTGGGGCGGGGCGGCACTGAAGCTTTCTTT. Translation: CASSFVGRGGTEAFF.